Listed below are T cell receptor beta chains from one sample, sequenced in a study of long-term antiretroviral therapy in people with HIV. This table comes from immunoSEQ multiplex PCR, and its TCRdb copy is limited to in-frame clones, with some not included. The repertoire holds 20,000 to 25,000 clones, with roughly 84% as singletons. The specimen comprised unsorted PBMCs, sampled 1.2 years after starting antiretroviral therapy. These receptors were taken from a woman in her thirties or forties with HIV. CDR3s include the opening cysteine and the closing phenylalanine or tryptophan. The D gene is left open where the match is weak. Clone sizes are given selectively: once, few, many, or a class where the clone is expanded.

>-|TRBJ2-7|15|-|TRBV18
TGTGCCAGCTCACCCCTAACTAGTGCCGCCTACGAGCAGTACTTC
CASSPLTSAAYEQYF
>-|TRBJ2-5|11|-|TRBV5-1
TGCGCCAGCAGCGATCAAGAGACCCAGTACTTC
CASSDQETQYF
>TRBD1|TRBJ2-2|13|-|TRBV11-2
TGTGCCAGTGACAGGGGGCTCACCGGGGAGCTGTTTTTT
CASDRGLTGELFF
>-|TRBJ2-2|15|-|TRBV27
TGTGCCAGCAGTTTCGGACTAACGAACACCGGGGAGCTGTTTTTT
CASSFGLTNTGELFF
>-|TRBJ2-7|11|few|TRBV7-9
TGTGCCAGCAGCCCTGACCCCGAGCAGTACTTC
CASSPDPEQYF
>-|TRBJ2-7|13|few|TRBV5-4
TGTGCCAGCAGCTTGGATTGGAATGGGGAGCAGTACTTC
CASSLDWNGEQYF
>-|TRBJ1-3|16|-|TRBV7-9
TGTGCCAGCAGCTTAGTCGTCGGGGAGGCTGGAAACACCATATATTTT
CASSLVVGEAGNTIYF
>TRBD1|TRBJ1-2|14|-|TRBV28
TGTGCCAGCACCGGGACAGGGGCTCATTATGGCTACACCTTC
CASTGTGAHYGYTF
>TRBD2|TRBJ2-3|16|-|TRBV7-8
TGTGCCAGCAGCTTAGGGCCTGCGGGAGTTGCAGATACGCAGTATTTT
CASSLGPAGVADTQYF
>-|TRBJ2-7|14|-|TRBV4-1
TGCGCCAGCAGCCAAGGTCAGGGGATCTACGAGCAGTACTTC
CASSQGQGIYEQYF
>-|TRBJ2-3|15|-|TRBV6-6
TGTGCCAGCACCTCGGAGGACCCCGGGGCAGATACGCAGTATTTT
CASTSEDPGADTQYF
>-|TRBJ1-2|14|-|TRBV6-5
TGTGCCAGCAGCCTAAGAACGGCCTCCTATGGCTACACCTTC
CASSLRTASYGYTF
>TRBD1|TRBJ2-7|14|-|TRBV19
TGTGCCAGTAGTGCCGGGACAGTGCTCTACGAGCAGTACTTC
CASSAGTVLYEQYF
>-|TRBJ2-1|16|-|TRBV11-2
TGTGCCAGCAGCTTAGTAGTGGGGCTACCCTACAATGAGCAGTTCTTC
CASSLVVGLPYNEQFF
>-|TRBJ1-2|15|-|TRBV6-1
TGTGCCAGCAGACACCCACCGGCCGGGGAAGATGGCTACACCTTC
CASRHPPAGEDGYTF
>-|TRBJ2-5|10|-|TRBV20-1
TGCAGTGCTAGACAAGAGACCCAGTACTTC
CSARQETQYF
>-|TRBJ1-2|13|-|TRBV28
TGTGCCAGCAGTTTAAGGGGATCCGATGGCTACACCTTC
CASSLRGSDGYTF
>-|TRBJ2-3|14|-|TRBV7-9
TGTGCCAGCAGAAGCGGGCCACCACAAGATACGCAGTATTTT
CASRSGPPQDTQYF
>-|TRBJ2-7|15|-|TRBV29-1
TGCAGCGTTGGACTGCCCCGGGTAGGGGGCTACGAGCAGTACTTC
CSVGLPRVGGYEQYF
>-|TRBJ2-3|15|-|TRBV7-2
TGTGCCAGCAGCTTAGCGCGGCCTCGCACAGATACGCAGTATTTT
CASSLARPRTDTQYF
>-|TRBJ2-5|14|-|TRBV18
TGTGCCAGCTCACTTGGCAGCGATAAAGAGACCCAGTACTTC
CASSLGSDKETQYF
>-|TRBJ1-5|15|-|TRBV28
TGTGCCAGCAGTTTGACGGGGGCAAACAATCAGCCCCAGCATTTT
CASSLTGANNQPQHF
>TRBD1|TRBJ1-1|13|-|TRBV18
TGTGCCAGCTTGACAGGGGGCGCTTATGAAGCTTTCTTT
CASLTGGAYEAFF
>-|TRBJ2-7|14|once|TRBV18
TGTGCCAGCTCACCACCGGGACCCAACTACGAGCAGTACTTC
CASSPPGPNYEQYF
>TRBD2|TRBJ2-1|17|-|TRBV6-1
TGTGCCAGCAGTGAAGGAAGACTAGCGGCGCGTTACAATGAGCAGTTCTTC
CASSEGRLAARYNEQFF
>-|TRBJ1-5|14|few|TRBV12-5
TGTGCTAGTGGCCCGGACGGGGGCAATCAGCCCCAGCATTTT
CASGPDGGNQPQHF
>-|TRBJ2-1|15|few|TRBV28
TGTGCCAGCAGCCTTATCCCCTCTACTAGCTATGAGCAGTTCTTC
CASSLIPSTSYEQFF